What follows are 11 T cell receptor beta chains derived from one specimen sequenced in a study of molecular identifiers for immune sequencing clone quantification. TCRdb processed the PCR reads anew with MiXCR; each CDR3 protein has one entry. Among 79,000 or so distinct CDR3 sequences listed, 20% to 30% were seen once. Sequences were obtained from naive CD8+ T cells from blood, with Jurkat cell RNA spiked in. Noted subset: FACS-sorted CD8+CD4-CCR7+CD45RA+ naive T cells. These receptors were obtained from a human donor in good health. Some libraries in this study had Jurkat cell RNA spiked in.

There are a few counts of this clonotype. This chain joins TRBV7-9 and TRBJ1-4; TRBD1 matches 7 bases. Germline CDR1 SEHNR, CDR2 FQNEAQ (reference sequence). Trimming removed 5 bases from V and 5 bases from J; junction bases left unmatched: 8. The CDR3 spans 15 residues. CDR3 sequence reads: CASSLRDRLNEKLFF. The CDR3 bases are TGTGCCAGCAGCCTCCGGGACAGATTAAATGAAAAACTGTTTTTT.

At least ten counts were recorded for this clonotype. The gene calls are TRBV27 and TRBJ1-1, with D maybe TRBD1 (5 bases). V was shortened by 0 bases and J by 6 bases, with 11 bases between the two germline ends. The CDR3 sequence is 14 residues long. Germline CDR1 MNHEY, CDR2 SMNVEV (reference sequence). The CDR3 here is CASSLSGGNPEAFF. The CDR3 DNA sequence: TGTGCCAGCAGTTTATCTGGGGGTAACCCTGAAGCTTTCTTT.

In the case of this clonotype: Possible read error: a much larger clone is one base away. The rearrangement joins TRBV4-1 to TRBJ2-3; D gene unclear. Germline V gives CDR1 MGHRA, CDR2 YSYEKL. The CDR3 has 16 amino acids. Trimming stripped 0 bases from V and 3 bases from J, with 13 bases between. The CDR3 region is CASSQDSDAWTDTQYF. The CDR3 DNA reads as TGCGCCAGCAGCCAAGATAGTGACGCCTGGACAGATACGCAGTATTTT.

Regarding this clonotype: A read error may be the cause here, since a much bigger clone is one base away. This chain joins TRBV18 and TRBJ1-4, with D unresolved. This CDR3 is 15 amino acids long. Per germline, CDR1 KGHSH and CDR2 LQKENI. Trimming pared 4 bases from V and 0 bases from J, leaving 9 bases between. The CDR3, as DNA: TGTGCCAGCTCACTGGTCGGGGCAACTAATGAAAAACTGTTTTTT. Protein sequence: CASSLVGATNEKLFF.

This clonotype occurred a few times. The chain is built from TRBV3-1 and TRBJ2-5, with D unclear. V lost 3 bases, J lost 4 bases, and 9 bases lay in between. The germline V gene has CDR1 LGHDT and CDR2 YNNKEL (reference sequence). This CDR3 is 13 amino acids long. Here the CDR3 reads CASSQGGSETQYF. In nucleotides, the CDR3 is TGTGCCAGCAGCCAGGGCGGTTCAGAGACCCAGTACTTC.

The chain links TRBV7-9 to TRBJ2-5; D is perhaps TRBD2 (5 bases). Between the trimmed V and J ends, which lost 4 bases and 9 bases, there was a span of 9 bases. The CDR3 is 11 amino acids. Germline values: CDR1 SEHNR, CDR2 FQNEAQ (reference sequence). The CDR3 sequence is CASSSREPQYF. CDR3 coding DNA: TGTGCCAGCAGCTCTAGGGAGCCCCAGTACTTC.

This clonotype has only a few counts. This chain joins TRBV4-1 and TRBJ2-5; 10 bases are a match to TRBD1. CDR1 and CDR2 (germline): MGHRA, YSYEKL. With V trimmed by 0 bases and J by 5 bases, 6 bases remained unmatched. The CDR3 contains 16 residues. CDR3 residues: CASSQDGGTGVETQYF. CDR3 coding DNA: TGCGCCAGCAGCCAAGATGGGGGGACAGGGGTGGAGACCCAGTACTTC.

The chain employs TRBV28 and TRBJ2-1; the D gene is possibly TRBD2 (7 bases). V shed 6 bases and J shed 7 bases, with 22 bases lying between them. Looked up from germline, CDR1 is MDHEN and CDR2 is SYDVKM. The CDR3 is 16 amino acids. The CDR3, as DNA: TGTGCCAGCAGGGGGGGGGCGGCGGCTTCCTGGAATGAGCAGTTCTTC. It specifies CASRGGAAASWNEQFF.

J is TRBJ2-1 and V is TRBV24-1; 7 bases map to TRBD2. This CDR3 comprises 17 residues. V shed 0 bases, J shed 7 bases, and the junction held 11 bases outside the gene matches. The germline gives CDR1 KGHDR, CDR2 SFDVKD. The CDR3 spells CATSDLWAREGGNEQFF. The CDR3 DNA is TGTGCCACCAGTGATTTGTGGGCCAGGGAGGGCGGGAATGAGCAGTTCTTC.

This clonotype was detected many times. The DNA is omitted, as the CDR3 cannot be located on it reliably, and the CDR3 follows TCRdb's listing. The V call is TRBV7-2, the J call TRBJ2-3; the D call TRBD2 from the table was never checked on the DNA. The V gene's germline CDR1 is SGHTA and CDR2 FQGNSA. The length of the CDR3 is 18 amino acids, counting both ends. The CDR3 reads CASSSSGLRGGFTDTQYF.

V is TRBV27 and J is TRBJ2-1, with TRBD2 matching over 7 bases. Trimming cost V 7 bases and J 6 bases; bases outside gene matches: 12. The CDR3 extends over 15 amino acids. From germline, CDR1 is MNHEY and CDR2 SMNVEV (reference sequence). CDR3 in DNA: TGTGCCAGCACCCCCCGGGACTACCGTTCCAATGAGCAGTTCTTC. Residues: CASTPRDYRSNEQFF.